The 22 T cell receptor beta chains below come from one sample, sequenced in a study of blood T cell repertoires in COVID-19. The protocol was immunoSEQ multiplex PCR, while the TCRdb copy is restricted to in-frame clones and leaves out a portion. There are some 300,000 clones in the sample; 90% to 95% occur only once, and around 3.9% lies in the top ten. Sequenced input: PBMCs or T cells enriched from blood (not recorded which). The receptors were sampled from a woman in her twenties or thirties who had been exposed to COVID-19.

This clone was counted only a few times. V gene TRBV2 combines with J gene TRBJ1-2; 7 nucleotides agree with TRBD1. This CDR3 has 13 amino acids. Germline CDR1 reads SNHLY; CDR2 reads FYNNEI. With V trimmed by 8 bases and J by 2 bases, 5 bases remained unmatched. The CDR3 region is CASLQGWNYGYTF. The CDR3 DNA reads TGTGCCAGCCTACAGGGGTGGAACTATGGCTACACCTTC.

For the CDR3, the DNA is TGTGCCATCAGTGTAGGACTAGCGGAACAAGAGACCCAGTACTTC. Protein: CAISVGLAEQETQYF. The genes are TRBV10-3 and TRBJ2-5, with 10 bases matching TRBD2. J gave up 2 bases and V 4 bases, and 4 bases lay outside the gene matches. CDR1 is ENHRY and CDR2 is SYGVKD in the germline V gene. The CDR3 covers 15 residues.

This clone showed up just once. The chain combines TRBV3-1 (or the pseudogene TRBV3-2) with TRBJ2-7; D may be TRBD2 (6 bases). CDR1 is LGHDT and CDR2 is YNNKEL in the germline V gene (reference sequence). The CDR3 runs 14 residues. Trimming removed 4 bases at V and 1 base at J, with 11 bases between. The CDR3 region has the DNA TGTGCCAGCAGCCCGGGACTCGTTTCCTACGAGCAGTACTTC. This gives the protein CASSPGLVSYEQYF.

The chain has TRBV11-2 and TRBJ1-1; 7 positions agree with TRBD1. The germline V gene encodes CDR1 SGHAT and CDR2 FQNNGV. Trimming at V came to 7 bases and at J to 7 bases, leaving 9 bases not matched to a gene. The CDR3 is 13 amino acids. CDR3 sequence: CASNRGQMGEAFF. The CDR3 bases are TGTGCCAGCAACAGGGGACAGATGGGTGAAGCTTTCTTT. The complete variable domain, with remaining parts taken from reference TRBV11-2 and TRBJ1-1, reads EAGVAQSPRYKIIEKRQSVAFWCNPISGHATLYWYQQILGQGPKLLIQFQNNGVVDDSQLPKDRFSAERLKGVDSTLKIQPAKLEDSAVYLCASNRGQMGEAFFGQGTRLTVV.

The chain links TRBV3-1 (or the pseudogene TRBV3-2) to TRBJ1-4; D gene uncertain. The CDR3 runs to 16 residues. Germline V CDR1 and CDR2: LGHDT, YNNKEL (reference sequence). V lost 2 bases, J lost 3 bases, and 13 bases lay in between. The CDR3, as DNA: TGTGCCAGCAGCCAATTCAGTGGTGGGCCTAATGAAAAACTGTTTTTT. The encoded protein is CASSQFSGGPNEKLFF.

This sequence joins TRBV6-1 and TRBJ1-4, with D maybe TRBD1 (5 bases). The CDR3 has 16 amino acids. CDR1 and CDR2 from the germline V gene are MNHNS and SASEGT. V lost 0 bases, J lost 4 bases, and 12 bases lay in between. In nucleotides, the CDR3 is TGTGCCAGCAGTGAAGCAAGGGGCGTCGTTAATGAAAAACTGTTTTTT. Its translation: CASSEARGVVNEKLFF.

V is TRBV19 and J is TRBJ2-7; 8 nucleotides align to TRBD2. In germline, CDR1 is LNHDA, CDR2 SQIVND (reference sequence). The junction had 2 bases not matched to a gene; V was cut back by 3 bases and J by 4 bases. The CDR3 has 13 amino acids. CDR3 region: CASSMGLGYEQYF. The CDR3 nucleotides are TGTGCCAGTAGTATGGGACTAGGGTACGAGCAGTACTTC.

This clone appeared a single time. This rearrangement joins TRBV6-5 to TRBJ2-7; D is unresolved. V lost 2 bases to trimming and J lost 0 bases, with 11 bases between them. The germline CDR1 and CDR2 sequences are MNHEY and SVGAGI. The length of the CDR3 is 15 residues. CDR3 region: CASSYLGVSSYEQYF. The CDR3 DNA sequence: TGTGCCAGCAGTTACCTAGGCGTTAGCTCCTACGAGCAGTACTTC.

For this clone: The junction and the germline gene differ at one end; a read error may be behind it. V usage is TRBV10-3 and J usage is TRBJ2-3; 13 positions agree with TRBD2. The V gene's germline CDR1 is ENHRY and CDR2 SYGVKD. The CDR3 consists of 16 residues. This CDR3 reads CAIRESGEHERTSGRF. The CDR3, as DNA: TGTGCCATCAGGGAATCGGGAGAACACGAAAGGACTAGCGGGAGATTT.

The chain combines TRBV11-1 with TRBJ2-3; D may be TRBD2 (6 bases). Germline assignment: CDR1 SGHAT and CDR2 FQDESV (reference sequence). V was clipped by 6 bases and J by 3 bases, with 19 bases between them. CDR3 length equals 16 residues. The CDR3 is CASRGGDSFPTDTQYF. CDR3 nucleotide sequence: TGTGCCAGCAGGGGCGGGGACTCCTTTCCGACAGATACGCAGTATTTT.

The chain combines TRBV19 with TRBJ1-5, with D tentatively TRBD1 (5 bases). Germline V gene data show CDR1 as LNHDA and CDR2 as SQIVND (reference sequence). The V and J ends lost 3 bases and 9 bases respectively, with 15 bases between them. This CDR3 has 14 amino acids. The CDR3 loop is CASSIGQGAGPQHF. In DNA, the CDR3 is TGTGCCAGTAGTATTGGGCAGGGAGCGGGGCCCCAGCATTTT.

This clone showed up just once. The V gene is TRBV7-9, the J gene TRBJ1-6; 8 nucleotides agree with TRBD1. V gave up 3 bases and J gave up 9 bases; unmatched junction bases: 7. CDR3 length: 15 amino acids. Germline values: CDR1 SEHNR, CDR2 FQNEAQ (reference sequence). This chain's CDR3 is CASSLSVTGVSPLHF. DNA for the CDR3: TGTGCCAGCAGCTTGAGTGTGACAGGGGTTTCACCCCTCCACTTT.

The chain combines TRBV27 with TRBJ1-6; D might be TRBD1 (5 bases). Germline V lookup: CDR1 MNHEY, CDR2 SMNVEV (reference sequence). The ends were cut back, 6 bases at V and 4 bases at J, with 10 bases in the middle. This CDR3 has 14 amino acids. The CDR3, as DNA: TGTGCCAGCAGGGGTACAGGATATAATTCACCCCTCCACTTT. Its protein product is CASRGTGYNSPLHF.

V gene TRBV12-5 combines with J gene TRBJ2-7; 9 bases align to TRBD1. V lost 6 bases and J lost 5; bases outside the gene matches: 8. CDR1 LGHNT and CDR2 FRNRAP come from the germline V gene. CDR3 size: 14 residues. The CDR3 protein is CASGPGTGNHEQYF. In nucleotides, the CDR3 is TGTGCTAGTGGCCCCGGGACAGGGAACCACGAGCAGTACTTC.

This chain joins TRBV7-9 and TRBJ2-7; TRBD1 agrees at 9 bases. CDR1 and CDR2 (germline): SEHNR, FQNEAQ (reference sequence). V lost 5 bases, J lost 3 bases, and 5 bases stayed unmatched. CDR3 size: 14 residues. For the CDR3, the DNA is TGTGCCAGCAGCGTCCGACAGGGGGTCTACGAGCAGTACTTC. Residues: CASSVRQGVYEQYF.

The chain employs TRBV4-1 and TRBJ1-5; possibly TRBD1 for D (5 bases). Trimming removed 4 bases from V and 1 base from J, with 14 bases in between. CDR1 is MGHRA and CDR2 is YSYEKL in the germline V gene. This CDR3 has 16 residues. CDR3 nucleotide sequence: TGCGCCAGCAGCCCTCAGGACAAAAGAAGCAATCAGCCCCAGCATTTT. The encoded protein is CASSPQDKRSNQPQHF.

The chain recombines TRBV7-2 with TRBJ2-7, with D maybe TRBD2 (5 bases). There are 14 residues in the CDR3. Germline-derived CDR1 and CDR2 are SGHTA and FQGNSA. The V gene lost 2 bases and the J gene lost 0 bases, with 8 bases spanning the gap. The CDR3 loop is CASSLIRGSYEQYF. DNA for the CDR3: TGTGCCAGCAGCTTAATTCGGGGCTCCTACGAGCAGTACTTC. Complete variable domain (other parts from reference TRBV7-2 and TRBJ2-7): GAGVSQSPSNKVTEKGKDVELRCDPISGHTALYWYRQSLGQGLEFLIYFQGNSAPDKSGLPSDRFSAERTGGSVSTLTIQRTQQEDSAVYLCASSLIRGSYEQYFGPGTRLTVT.

The rearrangement links TRBV24-1 to TRBJ2-6, with TRBD2 as a possible D gene (5 bases). Looked up from germline, CDR1 is KGHDR and CDR2 is SFDVKD. Trimming stripped 4 bases from V and 4 bases from J, with 7 bases between. CDR3 length: 14 amino acids. CDR3 DNA: TGTGCCACCAGTGACTCGGGGGGGGCCAACGTCCTGACTTTC. Protein: CATSDSGGANVLTF.

The chain carries TRBV27 and TRBJ1-6; 7 nucleotides agree with TRBD1. The CDR3 is made up of 18 amino acids. Germline CDR1 and CDR2: MNHEY and SMNVEV (reference sequence). J lost 0 bases, V lost 1 base, and 6 bases had no gene match. The CDR3 region is CASSLFGQALSYNSPLHF. Written as DNA, the CDR3 is TGTGCCAGCAGTTTATTCGGACAGGCCCTCTCCTATAATTCACCCCTCCACTTT.

V usage is TRBV5-1 and J usage is TRBJ1-1; no clear D. Between the trimmed V and J ends, which lost 0 bases and 3 bases, there was a span of 9 bases. From germline, CDR1 is SGHRS and CDR2 YFSETQ. The CDR3 length is 14 residues. The CDR3 region has the DNA TGCGCCAGCAGCTTGGAAGGGAGTGACACTGAAGCTTTCTTT. This translates into CASSLEGSDTEAFF.

The chain recombines TRBV7-8 with TRBJ2-7; the D gene is possibly TRBD2 (5 bases). The CDR3 is 14 amino acids. CDR1 and CDR2 from the germline V gene are SGHVS and FQNEAQ. V was pared by 0 bases and J by 5 bases, with 11 bases between. The CDR3 loop reads CASSLAIRRDEQYF. DNA of the CDR3: TGTGCCAGCAGCTTAGCGATTAGGCGGGACGAGCAGTACTTC.

This clone was counted once. The sample has other DNA sequences that encode this CDR3 too. The chain links TRBV4-3 to TRBJ2-4; the D is unclear. V was clipped by 2 bases and J by 0 bases, with 8 bases between them. Germline assignment: CDR1 LGHNA and CDR2 YSLEER. The CDR3 contains 15 residues. CDR3 coding DNA: TGCGCCAGCAGCCAAACCAGTGTAGCCAAAAACATTCAGTACTTC. Its translation: CASSQTSVAKNIQYF.